This paragraph covers one T cell receptor beta chain sequence. This clonotype occurred a few times. No cognate antigen has been identified for it. No base-level quality is on record; no much larger clone is a single base apart. This entry belongs to a study of T-cell reconstitution after alpha-beta-depleted transplantation in children listed by TCRdb under 2016. In terms of the full investigation: Using TCR repertoire profiling, the study followed T-cell immune reconstitution in a quantitative way in children after TCRalphabeta/CD19-depleted allogeneic hematopoietic cell transplantation. Overall study results and their limits: In some patients, the high TCRbeta diversity seen at day 60 was put down to recipient T cells and intrathymic progenitors that had survived conditioning. Apparently early alphabetaT-cell count recovery about two months after transplant reportedly relied on only several hundred rapidly expanded clones derived from non-depleted graft cells. The frequencies of hyperexpanded clones fell over the following months, and after one year, T-cell counts and TCRbeta diversity were mostly attributed to newly produced T cells.

Library preparation was by PCR. The run used an Illumina HiSeq 2500. TCR libraries were prepared with molecular barcoding, using unique molecular identifiers to normalize TCRbeta repertoire quantification. TCRdb reprocessed the public reads (quality trimming at Q25 with fastp, clone calling with MiXCR) and kept in-frame beta chains. Duplicate CDR3 protein sequences are folded into a single record with the most common DNA and genes. This sample gives about 580,000 distinct CDR3 sequences in total; 23% of them show up just once. The ten largest clones capture 13% to 15% of the sample. V drops 6 bases and J drops 4 bases, leaving 11 bases in between. The CDR3 starts with the cysteine, ends with the phenylalanine, and has 13 residues. Only the CDR3 part of the read is kept: 39 bases, read in frame from the first base. Read against the paper, the sample's treatment or condition label means: allogeneic hematopoietic cell transplantation with graft depleted of TCRalphabeta T cells and CD19 B cells. TCRalphabeta/CD19-depleted allogeneic hematopoietic cell grafts were given to the transplant recipients, all of whom were children.

Sequenced material: PBMCs, mostly from graft donor cells, taken 360 days after TCRalphabeta/CD19-depleted stem cell transplant. The clonotype was recovered from a boy younger than two who had a stem cell transplant for acute myeloid leukemia, so the T cells may come from the graft donor. The rearranged chain carries TRBV12-3 or TRBV12-4 and TRBJ2-3, and the D gene may be TRBD2, 6 bases matching. The CDR3: CASRGTWADTQYF. DNA sequence: TGTGCCAGCAGGGGGACTTGGGCAGATACGCAGTATTTT.